This T cell receptor (beta chain) derives from a study of control samples from healthy donors and cancer patients. TCRdb keeps only in-frame clones here, not all; method: immunoSEQ multiplex PCR. The sample records about 160,000 clones, about 87% being singletons. Material for sequencing was blood. This TCR was recovered from a young man in good health.

The CDR3 protein is CASRETGGKTPLHF. CDR3 nucleotides: TGTGCCAGTAGGGAGACAGGGGGCAAGACACCCCTCCACTTT. The V and J genes are TRBV19 and TRBJ1-6, with TRBD1 matching 10 bases. V shed 6 bases and J 11 bases; nucleotides not matched to a gene: 7. Germline lookup yields CDR1 LNHDA and CDR2 SQIVND (reference sequence). This CDR3 comprises 14 residues.